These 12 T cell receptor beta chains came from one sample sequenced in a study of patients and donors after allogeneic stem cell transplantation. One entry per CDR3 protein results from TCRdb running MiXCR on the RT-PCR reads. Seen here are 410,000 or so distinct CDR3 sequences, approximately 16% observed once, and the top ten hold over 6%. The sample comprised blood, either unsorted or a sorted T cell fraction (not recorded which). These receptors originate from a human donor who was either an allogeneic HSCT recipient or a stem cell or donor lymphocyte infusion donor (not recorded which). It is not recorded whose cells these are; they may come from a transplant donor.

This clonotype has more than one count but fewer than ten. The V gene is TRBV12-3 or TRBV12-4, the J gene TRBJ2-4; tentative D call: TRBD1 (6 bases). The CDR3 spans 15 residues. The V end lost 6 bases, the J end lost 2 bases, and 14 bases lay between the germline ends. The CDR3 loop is CASSKLRDTKNIQYF. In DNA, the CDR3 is TGTGCCAGCAGCAAGCTCCGGGACACCAAAAACATTCAGTACTTC.

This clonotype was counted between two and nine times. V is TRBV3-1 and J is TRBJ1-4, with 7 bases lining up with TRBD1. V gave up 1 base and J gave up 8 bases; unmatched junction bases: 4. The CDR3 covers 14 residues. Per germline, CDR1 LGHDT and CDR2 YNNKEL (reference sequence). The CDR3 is CASSQVQGGEKLFF. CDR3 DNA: TGTGCCAGCAGCCAAGTTCAGGGGGGAGAAAAACTGTTTTTT.

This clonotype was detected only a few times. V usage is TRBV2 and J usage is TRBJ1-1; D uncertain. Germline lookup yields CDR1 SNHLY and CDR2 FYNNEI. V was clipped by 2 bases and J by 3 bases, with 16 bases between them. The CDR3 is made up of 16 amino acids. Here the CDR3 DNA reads TGTGCCAGCAGTGAAAATGGTTGGCAGGCTGACACTGAAGCTTTCTTT. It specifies CASSENGWQADTEAFF.

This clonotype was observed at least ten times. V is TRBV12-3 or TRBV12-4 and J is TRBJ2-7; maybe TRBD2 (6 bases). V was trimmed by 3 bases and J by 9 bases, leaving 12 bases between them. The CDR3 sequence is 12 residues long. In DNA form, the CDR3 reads TGTGCCAGCAGTTTCGGGACTTATGGGCAGTACTTC. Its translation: CASSFGTYGQYF.

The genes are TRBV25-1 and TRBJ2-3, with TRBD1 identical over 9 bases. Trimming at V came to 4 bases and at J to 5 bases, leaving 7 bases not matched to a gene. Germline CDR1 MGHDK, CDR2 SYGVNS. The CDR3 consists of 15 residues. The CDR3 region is CASSGRTGVRDTQYF. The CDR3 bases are TGTGCCAGCAGTGGACGGACAGGGGTGAGAGATACGCAGTATTTT.

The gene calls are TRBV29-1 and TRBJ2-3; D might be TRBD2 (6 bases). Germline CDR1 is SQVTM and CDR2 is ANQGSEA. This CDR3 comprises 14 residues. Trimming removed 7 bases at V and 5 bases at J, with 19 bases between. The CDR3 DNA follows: TGCAGCGCCCGTGGGGTGAGGGGAGGAGATACGCAGTATTTT. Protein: CSARGVRGGDTQYF.

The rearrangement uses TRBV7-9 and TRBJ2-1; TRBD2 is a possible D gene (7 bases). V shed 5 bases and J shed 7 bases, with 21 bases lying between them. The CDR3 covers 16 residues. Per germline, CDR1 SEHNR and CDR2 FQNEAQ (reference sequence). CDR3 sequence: CASSLAGATLRNEQFF. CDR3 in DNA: TGTGCCAGCAGCCTGGCGGGGGCCACTTTACGGAATGAGCAGTTCTTC.

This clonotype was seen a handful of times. CDR3 region: CAWDRTGDTEAFF. The CDR3 DNA is TGTGCCTGGGACCGGACAGGGGATACTGAAGCTTTCTTT. V and J are TRBV30 and TRBJ1-1; 9 nucleotides line up with TRBD1. Trimming took 5 bases from V and 5 from J; bases not matched to a gene: 6. Germline loops: CDR1 GTSNPN, CDR2 SVGIG (reference sequence). CDR3 length equals 13 residues.

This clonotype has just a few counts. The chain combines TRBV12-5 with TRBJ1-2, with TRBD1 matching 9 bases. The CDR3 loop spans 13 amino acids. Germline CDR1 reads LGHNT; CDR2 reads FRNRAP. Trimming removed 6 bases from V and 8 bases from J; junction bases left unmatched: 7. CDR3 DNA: TGTGCTAGTGGCTGGGGACAGGGCATCGGCTACACCTTC. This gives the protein CASGWGQGIGYTF.

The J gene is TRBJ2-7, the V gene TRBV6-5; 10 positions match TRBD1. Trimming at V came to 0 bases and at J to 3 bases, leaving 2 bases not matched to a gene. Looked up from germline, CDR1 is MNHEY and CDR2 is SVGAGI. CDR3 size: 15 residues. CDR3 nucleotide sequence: TGTGCCAGCAGTTACTCGCGGGACAGGGGCTACGAGCAGTACTTC. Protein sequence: CASSYSRDRGYEQYF.

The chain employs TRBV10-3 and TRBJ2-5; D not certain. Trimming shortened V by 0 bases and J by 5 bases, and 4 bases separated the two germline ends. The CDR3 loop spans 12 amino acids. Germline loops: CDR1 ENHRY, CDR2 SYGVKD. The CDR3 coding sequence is TGTGCCATCAGTGAGTCGGTGGAGACCCAGTACTTC. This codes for CAISESVETQYF.

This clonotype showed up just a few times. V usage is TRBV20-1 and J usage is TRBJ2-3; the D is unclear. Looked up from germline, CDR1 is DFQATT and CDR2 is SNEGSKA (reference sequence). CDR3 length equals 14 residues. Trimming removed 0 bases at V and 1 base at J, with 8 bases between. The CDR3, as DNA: TGCAGTGCTAGAGATTCAAGCCGCACAGATACGCAGTATTTT. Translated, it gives CSARDSSRTDTQYF.